This TCR beta chain was retrieved from a study of identifying expanded T cells in peripheral blood. Study findings and constraints: Clone count variance between two-week samples rose with total template count. About 1.2 clones differed between technical replicates, versus around 16 and 19 over time.

Generated by immunoSEQ multiplex PCR, the TCRdb table keeps only in-frame clones and is missing some. The repertoire holds 45,000 to 65,000 clones, with 65% to 90% as singletons. Healthy donors had no documented immune events, such as infections, while sampled. The CDR3 runs to 12 residues. Trimming left V 9 bases short and J 6 bases short, with 14 bases between. Germline V gives CDR1 SNHLY, CDR2 FYNNEI. This clone has only one observation. Antigen specificity is unknown. The TCR originated in a person aged 18 to 69 in good health. Sequencing was performed on blood. V gene TRBV2 combines with J gene TRBJ1-1; tentatively, D is TRBD1 (6 bases). The CDR3 loop reads CASPRGGSEAFF. The CDR3 DNA reads TGTGCCAGTCCGAGGGGGGGGTCTGAAGCTTTCTTT.